The next 7 T cell receptor beta chains were all read from a single sample in a study of OX40 agonist ivuxolimab in advanced cancers. Sequencing used immunoSEQ multiplex PCR; TCRdb keeps in-frame clones, though not all of them. The sample records tens of thousands of clones, 85% to 95% being singletons. The sequencing used CD4+ or CD8+ T cells sorted from blood, collected in a trial of the OX40 agonist ivuxolimab. The receptors shown here come from an adult with an advanced solid tumor such as melanoma, head and neck, liver or kidney cancer.

The gene calls are TRBV5-1 and TRBJ1-3; tentative D call: TRBD1 (6 bases). The CDR3 is made up of 15 amino acids. V was trimmed by 3 bases and J by 2 bases, leaving 12 bases between them. Per the germline V gene, CDR1 is SGHRS and CDR2 is YFSETQ. The DNA for the CDR3 is TGCGCCAGCAGCTCCGGGACAACTACTGGAAACACCATATATTTT. Translation: CASSSGTTTGNTIYF.

The chain links TRBV27 to TRBJ2-1; no clear D gene. This CDR3 is built from 15 residues. V gave up 3 bases and J gave up 4 bases, with 13 bases separating them. Per germline, CDR1 MNHEY and CDR2 SMNVEV (reference sequence). The CDR3 spells CASSFGLGLYNEQFF. As DNA, the CDR3 is TGTGCCAGCAGTTTTGGGCTAGGGCTTTACAATGAGCAGTTCTTC.

This clone came up once. The chain's CDR3 is CASSPRSRDDTQYF. In DNA form, the CDR3 reads TGTGCCAGCAGCCCCCGGTCCCGGGACGATACGCAGTATTTT. The chain combines TRBV9 with TRBJ2-3, with D perhaps assigned TRBD1 or TRBD2 (5 bases each). The CDR3 loop spans 14 amino acids. V gave up 4 bases and J gave up 6 bases, with 15 bases separating them. The V gene's germline CDR1 is SGDLS and CDR2 YYNGEE. Full variable domain (missing parts from reference TRBV9 and TRBJ2-3): DSGVTQTPKHLITATGQRVTLRCSPRSGDLSVYWYQQSLDQGLQFLIQYYNGEERAKGNILERFSAQQFPDLHSELNLSSLELGDSALYFCASSPRSRDDTQYFGPGTRLTVL.

The J gene is TRBJ1-2, the V gene TRBV6-5; the D is unclear. The germline V and J ends were trimmed by 10 bases and 3 bases, with 12 bases remaining between them. Germline CDR1 is MNHEY and CDR2 is SVGAGI. There are 12 residues in the CDR3. This CDR3 reads CATLKGYYGYTF. Written as DNA, the CDR3 is TGTGCCACCCTCAAGGGATACTATGGCTACACCTTC.

The chain carries TRBV19 and TRBJ2-7; 8 bases align to TRBD1. V lost 6 bases and J lost 3; bases outside the gene matches: 7. The CDR3 runs to 14 residues. CDR1 is LNHDA, CDR2 SQIVND, per germline (reference sequence). DNA for the CDR3: TGTGCCAGTAGAGCGCCAGGGGGCATCTACGAGCAGTACTTC. Encoded protein: CASRAPGGIYEQYF. The complete variable domain, with remaining parts taken from reference TRBV19 and TRBJ2-7, reads DGGITQSPKYLFRKEGQNVTLSCEQNLNHDAMYWYRQDPGQGLRLIYYSQIVNDFQKGDIAEGYSVSREKKESFPLTVTSAQKNPTAFYLCASRAPGGIYEQYFGPGTRLTVT.

The count of this clone is one. This chain uses TRBV9 with TRBJ1-1; 9 positions match TRBD1. Germline CDR1 SGDLS, CDR2 YYNGEE. Trimming took 3 bases from V and 5 from J; bases not matched to a gene: 8. This CDR3 is 15 amino acids long. The CDR3 spells CASSGPQGARTEAFF. The CDR3 region has the DNA TGTGCCAGCAGCGGCCCACAGGGGGCGCGGACTGAAGCTTTCTTT.

J is TRBJ1-5 and V is TRBV7-9, with TRBD1 as a possible D gene (6 bases). The V end was cut by 4 bases, the J end by 7 bases, with 17 bases between. Germline loops: CDR1 SEHNR, CDR2 FQNEAQ (reference sequence). This CDR3 region has 15 residues. This CDR3 reads CASSSLGGREQPQHF. The CDR3 coding sequence is TGTGCCAGCAGCTCCCTGGGGGGGCGGGAGCAGCCCCAGCATTTT.